Listed below are T cell receptor beta chains from one sample, sequenced in a study of identical twins. TCRdb itself ran the 5' RACE reads through MiXCR, one entry per CDR3 protein. The sample has about 890,000 distinct CDR3 sequences, roughly an eighth seen once; the top ten hold about 1.5%. The same data also went into a second study, on yellow fever vaccine responses in identical twins.

Input material: PBMCs. Every receptor here comes from a woman under 30 in good health. Both conserved end residues are part of each CDR3. Fields, in order: D gene, clone size, V gene, J gene, CDR3 protein, CDR3 DNA. D genes are given only for firm matches. For some rows the clone size is stated as once, few or many, or as a class when expanded; others skip it.

>NA|NA|TRBV12-3/TRBV12-4|TRBJ2-7
CASSLAFRYEQYF
TGTGCCAGCAGTTTGGCTTTTCGCTACGAGCAGTACTTC
>NA|few|TRBV12-3/TRBV12-4|TRBJ1-5
CASNRELRQPQHF
TGTGCCAGTAACAGGGAATTGCGTCAGCCCCAGCATTTT
>TRBD2|NA|TRBV7-9|TRBJ2-3
CASSPGLAGLDTQYF
TGTGCCAGCAGCCCCGGACTAGCGGGCCTAGATACGCAGTATTTT
>TRBD2|few|TRBV5-1|TRBJ2-6
CASSLGLAAVLSSGANVLTF
TGCGCCAGCAGCTTGGGACTAGCGGCCGTACTTAGCTCTGGGGCCAACGTCCTGACTTTC
>NA|NA|TRBV28|TRBJ2-7
CASSRGGRKFLEQYF
TGTGCCAGCAGTAGAGGGGGTCGGAAGTTCTTGGAGCAGTACTTC
>NA|few|TRBV12-3/TRBV12-4|TRBJ1-3
CASSPSRQFSGNTIYF
TGTGCCAGCAGTCCCAGTCGACAGTTCTCTGGAAACACCATATATTTT
>TRBD2|few|TRBV7-8|TRBJ2-1
CASSLGLAGGPPSYNEQFF
TGTGCCAGCAGCCTAGGACTAGCGGGGGGGCCCCCTTCCTACAATGAGCAGTTCTTC
>NA|few|TRBV12-3/TRBV12-4|TRBJ2-5
CASSLAPSLGGAGKETQYF
TGTGCCAGCAGTTTAGCCCCTAGTTTAGGCGGGGCTGGGAAAGAGACCCAGTACTTC
>NA|many|TRBV10-3|TRBJ2-7
CAIGVPYSYEQYF
TGTGCCATTGGAGTTCCTTACTCCTACGAGCAGTACTTC
>NA|many|TRBV20-1|TRBJ2-1
CSARDGAANEQFF
TGCAGTGCTAGAGATGGAGCCGCGAATGAGCAGTTCTTC
>TRBD2|few|TRBV2|TRBJ2-5
CASSGGGKQETQYF
TGTGCCAGCAGTGGCGGGGGGAAACAAGAGACCCAGTACTTC